This TCR beta chain was retrieved from a study of T cell repertoires in ileal Crohn's disease. Study background: Surgery for a complication: stricturing in 61%, penetrating in around 39%. From the resection specimen's proximal margin, biopsies were taken as MI.

Stated time point: proximal margin of the surgical specimen (macroscopically non-inflamed). The method was immunoSEQ multiplex PCR; TCRdb's version includes in-frame clones alone and lacks a portion of them. The profile shows some 1,800 clones, roughly 90% of them singletons. A word on this clone: Its antigen is still unknown.

Trimming shortened V by 6 bases and J by 5 bases, and 16 bases separated the two germline ends. Per the germline V gene, CDR1 is MNHEY and CDR2 is SVGAGI. This CDR3 region has 14 residues. Study-level points and caveats: Clonal expansions were more frequent in active smokers than non-smokers at surgery.

The material sequenced was ileal tissue. The chain recombines TRBV6-5 with TRBJ1-1; no clear D. This TCR derives from an adult with Crohn's disease. CDR3 DNA: TGTGCCAGCAGACGGGGTGCGGAAGGTACTGAAGCTTTCTTT. This encodes CASRRGAEGTEAFF.